The 21 T cell receptor beta chains in this list originate from one sample, sequenced in a study of OX40 agonist ivuxolimab in advanced cancers. TCRdb keeps only in-frame clones here, not all; method: immunoSEQ multiplex PCR. The sample carries around 34,000 clones, 65% to 90% recorded once. Sequenced material: CD4+ or CD8+ T cells sorted from blood, taken in a trial of the OX40 agonist ivuxolimab. These receptor sequences come from an adult with an advanced solid tumor such as melanoma, head and neck, liver or kidney cancer.

This clone was seen a handful of times. The chain carries TRBV7-2 and TRBJ2-3, with D perhaps TRBD1 or TRBD2 (5 bases each). CDR1 is SGHTA and CDR2 is FQGNSA in the germline V gene. The CDR3 totals 12 residues. The V and J ends lost 3 bases and 8 bases respectively, with 9 bases between them. CDR3 DNA sequence: TGTGCCAGCAGCTTGGGGACGGGTACGCAGTATTTT. Translated, it gives CASSLGTGTQYF.

The chain is built from TRBV28 and TRBJ2-7, with D perhaps being TRBD1 or TRBD2 (5 bases each). The CDR3 is 15 residues long. V dropped 1 base and J dropped 0 bases, with 10 bases sitting between them. Germline V gives CDR1 MDHEN, CDR2 SYDVKM. CDR3 protein: CASSLSMGVSYEQYF. For the CDR3, the DNA is TGTGCCAGCAGTTTATCCATGGGGGTCTCCTACGAGCAGTACTTC.

The V call is TRBV11-2, the J call TRBJ2-5; unclear D gene. CDR3 length equals 14 residues. Per the germline V gene, CDR1 is SGHAT and CDR2 is FQNNGV. V dropped 1 base and J dropped 0 bases, with 6 bases sitting between them. In nucleotides, the CDR3 is TGTGCCAGCAGCTTAGTCGGACACCAAGAGACCCAGTACTTC. Its protein is CASSLVGHQETQYF.

V gene TRBV5-1 combines with J gene TRBJ2-5, with D hard to call. With 2 bases removed from V and 1 base from J, the gap between germline ends came to 6 bases. Germline lookup yields CDR1 SGHRS and CDR2 YFSETQ. The CDR3 sequence is 13 residues long. CDR3 loop: CASSLSAQETQYF. The CDR3 bases are TGCGCCAGCAGCTTATCTGCCCAAGAGACCCAGTACTTC.

The chain carries TRBV5-6 and TRBJ1-1, with no clear D. CDR3 length: 15 residues. In germline, CDR1 is SGHDT, CDR2 YYEEEE. Trimming pared 1 base from V and 0 bases from J, leaving 10 bases between. The CDR3 is CASSLSPGLNTEAFF. The CDR3 nucleotides are TGTGCCAGCAGCTTGTCCCCCGGGCTGAACACTGAAGCTTTCTTT. The variable domain in full, with the rest retrieved from reference TRBV5-6 and TRBJ1-1, is DAGVTQSPTHLIKTRGQQVTLRCSPKSGHDTVSWYQQALGQGPQFIFQYYEEEERQRGNFPDRFSGHQFPNYSSELNVNALLLGDSALYLCASSLSPGLNTEAFFGQGTRLTVV.

J is TRBJ2-5 and V is TRBV9; D is unclear. Germline CDR1 and CDR2: SGDLS and YYNGEE. This CDR3 contains 13 residues. V lost 3 bases and J lost 1, with 7 bases in between. The CDR3 nucleotides read TGTGCCAGCAGCGGGTCGGTCCAAGAGACCCAGTACTTC. It yields the protein CASSGSVQETQYF.

This clone was seen more than once but under ten times. The chain is built from TRBV18 and TRBJ1-1; 7 nucleotides agree with TRBD1. Germline CDR1 is KGHSH and CDR2 is LQKENI. J was trimmed by 2 bases and V by 5 bases; bases with no gene match: 8. The CDR3 runs 15 residues. CDR3 protein: CASSSPDRANTEAFF. The CDR3 region has the DNA TGTGCCAGCTCATCTCCCGACAGGGCAAACACTGAAGCTTTCTTT. The variable domain in full, with the rest retrieved from reference TRBV18 and TRBJ1-1, is NAGVMQNPRHLVRRRGQEARLRCSPMKGHSHVYWYRQLPEEGLKFMVYLQKENIIDESGMPKERFSAEFPKEGPSILRIQQVVRGDSAAYFCASSSPDRANTEAFFGQGTRLTVV.

The rearrangement links TRBV7-2 to TRBJ2-2, with 10 bases that match TRBD2. The junction had 8 bases not matched to a gene; V was cut back by 3 bases and J by 4 bases. CDR3 size: 17 residues. Germline CDR1 reads SGHTA; CDR2 reads FQGNSA. CDR3 loop: CASSFASGRAGTGELFF. The CDR3 DNA is TGTGCCAGCAGCTTCGCTAGCGGGAGAGCGGGCACCGGGGAGCTGTTTTTT.

The rearrangement uses TRBV4-3 and TRBJ1-2, with 12 bases fitting TRBD1. CDR3 size: 16 residues. Germline V gene data show CDR1 as LGHNA and CDR2 as YSLEER. Trimming removed 3 bases from V and 7 bases from J; junction bases left unmatched: 9. The CDR3 sequence is CASSHAGTGGLAGYTF. As DNA, the CDR3 is TGCGCCAGCAGCCACGCAGGGACAGGGGGCCTGGCTGGCTACACCTTC.

This chain links TRBV2 with TRBJ2-5; tentatively, D is TRBD1 or TRBD2 (5 bases each). V shed 3 bases and J shed 9 bases, with 14 bases lying between them. The germline gives CDR1 SNHLY, CDR2 FYNNEI. The CDR3 consists of 13 residues. The CDR3, as DNA: TGTGCCAGCAGTGAGAGGGACCTTCAGGCCCAGTACTTC. Amino acids: CASSERDLQAQYF.

The chain joins TRBV2 to TRBJ1-6, with D possibly being TRBD1 (6 bases). CDR1 SNHLY and CDR2 FYNNEI come from the germline V gene. This CDR3 region has 14 residues. V was trimmed by 3 bases and J by 8 bases, leaving 11 bases between them. CDR3 sequence: CASSDRGPHSPLHF. In nucleotides, the CDR3 is TGTGCCAGCAGTGACAGGGGCCCCCATTCACCCCTCCACTTT. Full variable domain (remainder filled in from reference TRBV2 and TRBJ1-6): EPEVTQTPSHQVTQMGQEVILRCVPISNHLYFYWYRQILGQKVEFLVSFYNNEISEKSEIFDDQFSVERPDGSNFTLKIRSTKLEDSAMYFCASSDRGPHSPLHFGNGTRLTVT.

The sample holds a few counts of this clone. V gene TRBV10-3 combines with J gene TRBJ2-1; D remains unclear. Germline CDR1 is ENHRY and CDR2 is SYGVKD. The CDR3 has 14 amino acids. The V and J ends lost 5 bases and 6 bases respectively, with 14 bases between them. The CDR3 DNA reads TGTGCCATCAGTCCCGTCCCCCGTAGCAATGAGCAGTTCTTC. This sequence encodes CAISPVPRSNEQFF.

The chain links TRBV11-2 to TRBJ1-2; unclear D gene. Germline V lookup: CDR1 SGHAT, CDR2 FQNNGV. Trimming removed 1 base at V and 8 bases at J, with 14 bases between. The CDR3 has 14 residues. This CDR3 reads CASSLAGGTMGYTF. CDR3 coding DNA: TGTGCCAGCAGCTTAGCGGGAGGTACGATGGGCTACACCTTC.

In its sample, this clone ranks as medium-sized. The J gene is TRBJ2-5, the V gene TRBV10-1; TRBD2 agrees at 11 bases. The junction had 5 bases not matched to a gene; V was cut back by 4 bases and J by 7 bases. Looked up from germline, CDR1 is WNHNN and CDR2 is SYGVQD (reference sequence). This CDR3 contains 14 residues. CDR3 nucleotides: TGCGCCAGCAGTGCACTAGCGGGGGTTGGGACCCAGTACTTC. This gives the protein CASSALAGVGTQYF.

The V and J genes are TRBV14 and TRBJ2-1, with a possible D match to TRBD1 (5 bases). The CDR3 length is 14 residues. The ends were cut back, 3 bases at V and 3 bases at J, with 9 bases in the middle. Germline assignment: CDR1 SGHDN and CDR2 FVKESK. CDR3 amino acids: CASSQRQNYNEQFF. DNA of the CDR3: TGTGCCAGCAGCCAGCGACAGAACTACAATGAGCAGTTCTTC.

The chain links TRBV15 to TRBJ2-4, with D uncertain. Trimming removed 5 bases at V and 8 bases at J, with 19 bases between. Germline V gene lookup returns CDR1 LNHNV and CDR2 YYDKDF (reference sequence). The length of the CDR3 is 15 residues. The CDR3 sequence is CATSPRSGPGHIQYF. The CDR3 DNA follows: TGTGCCACCAGCCCGAGGTCCGGGCCCGGACACATTCAGTACTTC. Variable domain in full (rest from reference TRBV15 and TRBJ2-4): DAMVIQNPRYQVTQFGKPVTLSCSQTLNHNVMYWYQQKSSQAPKLLFHYYDKDFNNEADTPDNFQSRRPNTSFCFLDIRSPGLGDTAMYLCATSPRSGPGHIQYFGAGTRLSVL.

The chain couples TRBV18 to TRBJ2-1, with 7 bases that match TRBD1. The V gene end was trimmed by 4 bases and the J gene end by 10 bases; junction bases not matched to a gene: 10. CDR1 KGHSH and CDR2 LQKENI come from the germline V gene. This CDR3 spans 14 amino acids. The CDR3 DNA is TGTGCCAGCTCACGATCGACAGGGTCAAGGGAGCAGTTCTTC. Protein: CASSRSTGSREQFF.

V and J are TRBV6-1 and TRBJ2-3; D not certain. The CDR3 has 14 residues. V shed 10 bases and J shed 0 bases, with 14 bases lying between them. Germline CDR1 and CDR2: MNHNS and SASEGT. In DNA form, the CDR3 reads TGTGCCAATCGCGCGGACCCTAGCACAGATACGCAGTATTTT. As protein: CANRADPSTDTQYF.

The chain links TRBV19 to TRBJ1-5, with 9 bases matching TRBD1. Germline values: CDR1 LNHDA, CDR2 SQIVND (reference sequence). The CDR3 is 14 amino acids. Trimming cost V 6 bases and J 4 bases; bases outside gene matches: 4. CDR3: CASSPDRGNQPQHF. The CDR3, as DNA: TGTGCCAGTAGCCCTGACAGGGGGAATCAGCCCCAGCATTTT.

The chain has TRBV4-3 and TRBJ2-5; 15 bases agree with TRBD2. The CDR3 is 17 residues long. In germline, CDR1 is LGHNA, CDR2 YSLEER. After removal of 4 bases from V and 5 bases from J, the junction contained 8 bases not matched to a gene. The CDR3 reads CASSLGLAGGPGETQYF. The CDR3 region has the DNA TGCGCCAGCAGCCTCGGACTAGCGGGGGGGCCGGGGGAGACCCAGTACTTC.

This clone has more than one count but fewer than ten. The V call is TRBV10-3, the J call TRBJ1-2; the D gene is possibly TRBD1 (5 bases). The CDR3 runs 16 residues. CDR1 and CDR2 from the germline V gene are ENHRY and SYGVKD. V dropped 0 bases and J dropped 8 bases, with 19 bases sitting between them. In nucleotides, the CDR3 is TGTGCCATCAGTGAGTCCCACAGGACCGGGAATGAGGGCTACACCTTC. It yields the protein CAISESHRTGNEGYTF.